The clone carrying this TCR beta chain was recorded at least ten times. What it recognizes is unknown. This entry belongs to a study of T cells in Graves' hyperthyroidism and ophthalmopathy. General observations from the study: Blood held most thyroid clonotypes expanded above 0.001 frequency.

In germline, CDR1 is MNHNS, CDR2 SASEGT. The J segment lost 4 bases and the V segment lost 6 bases, leaving 5 bases of the junction unmatched. CDR3 length: 13 amino acids. TCR beta CDR3 regions were amplified from RNA. Researchers ran a first-round RT-PCR on the TCR CDR3 using the HTBI primer set. MiXCR was run by TCRdb on the multiplex PCR reads, yielding one entry per CDR3 protein. The table includes approximately 600,000 distinct CDR3 sequences, roughly 16% detected once. Among the patients, aged 18 to 65, hyperthyroidism was newly diagnosed and had lasted under 2 months. The TCR was taken from a woman aged 25 to 39 with Graves' hyperthyroidism. This rearrangement joins TRBV6-1 to TRBJ2-5; 7 nucleotides line up with TRBD1. The sample comprised blood. CDR3 in amino acids: CASSPPGGETQYF. DNA for the CDR3: TGTGCCAGCAGCCCCCCAGGGGGAGAGACCCAGTACTTC.